Presented here are 27 T cell receptor beta chains from one specimen sequenced in a study of blood T cell repertoires in COVID-19. Sequencing was performed with immunoSEQ multiplex PCR; in TCRdb, only in-frame clones are kept and a portion is missing. The sample lists about 400,000 clones, over 75% seen once, with 1.5% to 2% in the top ten. Sequences were obtained from PBMCs or T cells enriched from blood (not recorded which). These receptors were collected from a man aged 35-49 years in a cohort exposed to, infected with or recovered from COVID-19 (not recorded which).

V gene TRBV5-1 combines with J gene TRBJ2-2; maybe TRBD2 (6 bases). The CDR3 sequence is 16 residues long. Trimming shortened V by 3 bases and J by 0 bases, and 12 bases separated the two germline ends. CDR1 and CDR2 from the germline V gene are SGHRS and YFSETQ. The CDR3 region is CASSSGLEPNTGELFF. CDR3 bases: TGCGCCAGCAGCTCGGGACTTGAACCGAACACCGGGGAGCTGTTTTTT.

The chain carries TRBV28 and TRBJ1-2, with D unresolved. Trimming cost V 7 bases and J 4 bases, with 13 bases left between them. The CDR3 has 13 residues. The germline gives CDR1 MDHEN, CDR2 SYDVKM. The CDR3 region has the DNA TGTGCCAGCAACCAGGAACCTACCTATGGCTACACCTTC. Its protein is CASNQEPTYGYTF.

The rearrangement joins TRBV7-9 to TRBJ2-7, with 7 bases fitting TRBD1. Unmatched junction bases numbered 8, after V lost 7 bases and J lost 2 bases. The CDR3 totals 14 residues. Germline lookup yields CDR1 SEHNR and CDR2 FQNEAQ (reference sequence). The CDR3 loop is CASTETGPAYEQYF. The DNA of the CDR3 is TGTGCCAGCACCGAGACAGGGCCGGCCTACGAGCAGTACTTC.

The chain is built from TRBV5-1 and TRBJ1-2; D remains unclear. The CDR3 loop spans 13 amino acids. Germline CDR1 reads SGHRS; CDR2 reads YFSETQ. The V end lost 1 base, the J end lost 4 bases, and 8 bases lay between the germline ends. The CDR3: CASSLTQLYGYTF. CDR3 sequence (DNA): TGCGCCAGCAGCTTGACACAGCTCTATGGCTACACCTTC.

This clone has only one observation. The chain employs TRBV10-2 and TRBJ2-1; D gene uncertain. With 0 bases removed from V and 3 bases from J, the gap between germline ends came to 6 bases. This CDR3 has 14 amino acids. Germline CDR1 WSHSY, CDR2 SAAADI. The CDR3 region is CASSESAVYNEQFF. In nucleotides, the CDR3 is TGCGCCAGCAGTGAGTCGGCGGTCTACAATGAGCAGTTCTTC.

The V gene is TRBV23-1, the J gene TRBJ2-3, with 11 bases aligning to TRBD2. TRBV23-1 counts as an open reading frame of uncertain function. CDR3 length: 18 amino acids. V shed 0 bases, J shed 2 bases, and the junction held 7 bases outside the gene matches. This CDR3 is CASSQSAPGLAATDTQYF. CDR3 nucleotide sequence: TGCGCCAGCAGTCAATCCGCTCCGGGACTAGCGGCCACAGATACGCAGTATTTT.

The V call is TRBV6-1, the J call TRBJ1-5; D is perhaps TRBD1 (6 bases). V was shortened by 3 bases and J by 13 bases, with 13 bases between the two germline ends. The CDR3 has 12 residues. In germline, CDR1 is MNHNS, CDR2 SASEGT. The CDR3 spells CASSENDRLQHF. CDR3 DNA: TGTGCCAGCAGTGAGAATGACAGGCTGCAGCATTTT.

The chain couples TRBV27 to TRBJ1-5; D perhaps matches TRBD1 (5 bases). Trimming took off 7 bases at V and 0 bases at J, with 13 bases between the two ends. From germline, CDR1 is MNHEY and CDR2 SMNVEV (reference sequence). There are 15 residues in the CDR3. CDR3 residues: CASIHGHSSNQPQHF. The CDR3, as DNA: TGTGCCAGCATTCATGGACACAGTAGCAATCAGCCCCAGCATTTT.

V usage is TRBV28 and J usage is TRBJ2-2; TRBD2 aligns across 10 bases. Germline CDR1 and CDR2: MDHEN and SYDVKM. The J segment lost 7 bases and the V segment lost 6 bases, leaving 11 bases of the junction unmatched. This CDR3 has 16 residues. CDR3 in DNA: TGTGCCAGCAGCTCCCTAGCGGGAGAGTCGTACGGGGAGCTGTTTTTT. It translates to CASSSLAGESYGELFF.

This clone was observed a single time. The chain couples TRBV27 to TRBJ2-7, with 10 bases identical to TRBD2. The germline V gene has CDR1 MNHEY and CDR2 SMNVEV (reference sequence). This CDR3 region has 13 residues. After removal of 9 bases from V and 1 base from J, the junction contained 3 bases not matched to a gene. CDR3 amino acids: CASRAGGSYEQYF. The CDR3 DNA reads as TGTGCCAGTAGAGCGGGAGGGTCCTACGAGCAGTACTTC.

The rearrangement joins TRBV6-5 to TRBJ2-1, with D possibly being TRBD1 (6 bases). Germline values: CDR1 MNHEY, CDR2 SVGAGI. V lost 0 bases and J lost 3, with 6 bases in between. The CDR3 is 14 residues long. The CDR3 is CASSYSDSYNEQFF. The CDR3 DNA sequence: TGTGCCAGCAGTTACTCGGACAGCTACAATGAGCAGTTCTTC.

The rearrangement joins TRBV9 to TRBJ2-1, with a possible D match to TRBD2 (6 bases). The CDR3 consists of 15 residues. Germline V gene data show CDR1 as SGDLS and CDR2 as YYNGEE. Between the trimmed V and J ends, which lost 0 bases and 5 bases, there was a span of 12 bases. CDR3 bases: TGTGCCAGCAGCGTAGGAGGGACTGTCCACAATGAGCAGTTCTTC. Protein product: CASSVGGTVHNEQFF.

The CDR3 sequence is CASSKGQGLPTNEQFF. In DNA, the CDR3 is TGTGCCAGCAGTAAAGGACAGGGTCTCCCTACCAATGAGCAGTTCTTC. The chain joins TRBV6-1 to TRBJ2-1; 8 bases are shared with TRBD1. Germline V gene data show CDR1 as MNHNS and CDR2 as SASEGT. This CDR3 spans 16 amino acids. V shed 5 bases and J 6 bases; nucleotides not matched to a gene: 12.

The chain joins TRBV5-1 to TRBJ1-3, with a tentative D call TRBD1 (6 bases). The CDR3 consists of 17 residues. Looked up from germline, CDR1 is SGHRS and CDR2 is YFSETQ. The germline V and J ends were trimmed by 4 bases and 0 bases, with 17 bases remaining between them. The CDR3: CASSPHARGSSGNTIYF. In DNA, the CDR3 is TGCGCCAGCAGCCCACACGCCAGGGGAAGCTCTGGAAACACCATATATTTT. Supplemented by reference TRBV5-1 and TRBJ1-3, the full variable domain reads KAGVTQTPRYLIKTRGQQVTLSCSPISGHRSVSWYQQTPGQGLQFLFEYFSETQRNKGNFPGRFSGRQFSNSRSEMNVSTLELGDSALYLCASSPHARGSSGNTIYFGEGSWLTVV.

The chain is built from TRBV7-2 and TRBJ1-3, with TRBD1 matching over 7 bases. Germline V lookup: CDR1 SGHTA, CDR2 FQGNSA. Trimming at V came to 1 base and at J to 2 bases, leaving 2 bases not matched to a gene. CDR3 size: 15 residues. In DNA form, the CDR3 reads TGTGCCAGCAGCTTAGAGGGGGCAGCTGGAAACACCATATATTTT. The encoded protein is CASSLEGAAGNTIYF.

The genes are TRBV5-1 and TRBJ2-2; D remains ambiguous. The germline gives CDR1 SGHRS, CDR2 YFSETQ. The CDR3 extends over 16 amino acids. Trimming pared 5 bases from V and 0 bases from J, leaving 14 bases between. The CDR3 loop is CASSSVESANTGELFF. In DNA form, the CDR3 reads TGCGCCAGCAGTTCAGTGGAGAGCGCGAACACCGGGGAGCTGTTTTTT.

This chain uses TRBV10-3 with TRBJ2-5; possibly TRBD2 for D (6 bases). Germline CDR1 ENHRY, CDR2 SYGVKD. The V and J ends lost 2 bases and 7 bases respectively, with 17 bases between them. The CDR3 covers 15 residues. In DNA form, the CDR3 reads TGTGCCATCAGTGAGGGAGTCGGGACTTGGGCGACCCAGTACTTC. Its protein product is CAISEGVGTWATQYF.

This chain connects TRBV27 to TRBJ2-2; TRBD1 agrees at 8 bases. CDR1 and CDR2 (germline): MNHEY, SMNVEV (reference sequence). Losses at the gene ends were 5 bases for V and 6 bases for J; bases not matched to a gene: 5. The CDR3 sequence is 14 residues long. The CDR3 DNA reads as TGTGCCAGCAGTCGGACAGGGTTGGCCGGGGAGCTGTTTTTT. Amino acid sequence: CASSRTGLAGELFF.

The chain has TRBV5-1 and TRBJ2-2; TRBD1 agrees at 7 bases. The CDR3 totals 15 residues. Germline lookup yields CDR1 SGHRS and CDR2 YFSETQ. Unmatched junction bases numbered 6, after V lost 1 base and J lost 6 bases. The CDR3 bases are TGCGCCAGCAGCTTGAGAGGGGGCGCGTCCGGGGAGCTGTTTTTT. Residues: CASSLRGGASGELFF.

This clone was observed a single time. The rearrangement uses TRBV6-5 and TRBJ2-7; weak D call: TRBD1 (6 bases). The CDR3 spans 12 residues. Trimming took off 7 bases at V and 7 bases at J, with 14 bases between the two ends. Per germline, CDR1 MNHEY and CDR2 SVGAGI. As DNA, the CDR3 is TGTGCCAGCAACTGGGGGCGTCGGGAGCAGTACTTC. This encodes CASNWGRREQYF.

The chain carries TRBV24-1 and TRBJ2-1; 9 nucleotides match TRBD2. In germline, CDR1 is KGHDR, CDR2 SFDVKD. With 3 bases clipped from V and 9 bases from J, the junction kept 17 bases outside the gene matches. CDR3 length: 18 amino acids. CDR3 in DNA: TGTGCCACCAGTGATCCGTGGACTAGCGCCAAGGGCGGGTTTGAGCAGTTCTTC. It yields the protein CATSDPWTSAKGGFEQFF.

The chain links TRBV19 to TRBJ1-5; 9 bases fit TRBD1. Germline V gene data show CDR1 as LNHDA and CDR2 as SQIVND (reference sequence). Unmatched junction bases numbered 9, after V lost 6 bases and J lost 0 bases. The CDR3 loop spans 17 amino acids. This chain's CDR3 is CASSLRRTGDSNQPQHF. CDR3 coding DNA: TGTGCCAGTAGCCTTAGAAGGACAGGGGATAGCAATCAGCCCCAGCATTTT. Filled out from reference TRBV19 and TRBJ1-5, the complete variable domain reads DGGITQSPKYLFRKEGQNVTLSCEQNLNHDAMYWYRQDPGQGLRLIYYSQIVNDFQKGDIAEGYSVSREKKESFPLTVTSAQKNPTAFYLCASSLRRTGDSNQPQHFGDGTRLSIL.

As for this clone: Compared with germline, one end of the junction differs, possibly owing to a read error. The chain is built from TRBV5-5 and TRBJ1-3; 7 nucleotides align to TRBD1. CDR1 is SGHKS, CDR2 YYEKEE, per germline (reference sequence). The CDR3 spans 18 residues. The CDR3 DNA reads as TGTGCCAGCAGCTTGAGAAAGGGGGCCGATATCTCTGCAAACACCATATATTTT. This translates into CASSLRKGADISANTIYF.

This chain joins TRBV7-8 and TRBJ2-1, with 12 nucleotides matching TRBD2. This CDR3 comprises 15 residues. V trimming: 4 bases; J trimming: 8 bases; junction bases outside the gene matches: 6. Germline CDR1 SGHVS, CDR2 FQNEAQ. The CDR3 protein is CASSSRLAGVDEQFF. The CDR3 nucleotides are TGTGCCAGCAGCTCCCGACTAGCGGGAGTGGATGAGCAGTTCTTC. Together with reference TRBV7-8 and TRBJ2-1, the CDR3 gives the full variable domain: GAGVSQSPRYKVAKRGQDVALRCDPISGHVSLFWYQQALGQGPEFLTYFQNEAQLDKSGLPSDRFFAERPEGSVSTLKIQRTQQEDSAVYLCASSSRLAGVDEQFFGPGTRLTVL.

This chain connects TRBV14 to TRBJ2-7; D perhaps matches TRBD1 (6 bases). CDR3 size: 13 residues. The V gene lost 4 bases and the J gene lost 0 bases, with 7 bases spanning the gap. Per the germline V gene, CDR1 is SGHDN and CDR2 is FVKESK. CDR3 amino acids: CASSRDNSYEQYF. DNA for the CDR3: TGTGCCAGCAGCCGGGACAACTCCTACGAGCAGTACTTC.

The chain joins TRBV28 to TRBJ2-3, with 8 bases matching TRBD2. This CDR3 has 20 amino acids. Germline V gene sequence: CDR1 MDHEN, CDR2 SYDVKM. V lost 10 bases to trimming and J lost 0 bases; unmatched junction nucleotides: 24. CDR3 nucleotides: TGTGCCACCAACCGGGCTGGCGGGAGGTACTCAACTTTTAGCACAGATACGCAGTATTTT. It encodes CATNRAGGRYSTFSTDTQYF.

The rearrangement links TRBV30 to TRBJ1-4, with 7 bases that match TRBD1. The junction had 6 bases not matched to a gene; V was cut back by 5 bases and J by 3 bases. This CDR3 is 14 amino acids long. Germline CDR1 GTSNPN, CDR2 SVGIG (reference sequence). CDR3 region: CAWSPGTANEKLFF. The CDR3 coding sequence is TGTGCCTGGTCCCCCGGGACAGCTAATGAAAAACTGTTTTTT.